This is a list of T cell receptor beta chains from one sample in a study of cytomegalovirus exposure and HLA in healthy donors. Using immunoSEQ multiplex PCR, the repertoire was profiled, and TCRdb retains in-frame clones only, with some absent. The sample gives 150,000 to 200,000 clones, roughly 80% of which show up once; 2% to 2.5% is in the top ten. Sequenced sample: PBMCs. Source of these receptors: a female donor in good health and CMV-seronegative. The conserved cysteine and the conserved F or W are not part of the CDR3 here.

CDR3 protein,J gene,V gene
ASSVEGQGTYGYT,TRBJ1-2,TRBV9
ASSLRASGLVDEQF,TRBJ2-1,TRBV5-4
AISFNSGQNVEQY,TRBJ2-7,TRBV10-3
ASRFGLGQGTGELF,TRBJ2-2,TRBV5-4
ASSGGASGSTDTQY,TRBJ2-3,TRBV5-1
ATSRVTGGYNSPLH,TRBJ1-6,TRBV15
ASSFQGVVMGAF,TRBJ1-1,TRBV5-4
ASSPPSTSEQY,.,TRBV18
ASSSLQGDGGYQETQY,TRBJ2-5,TRBV11-2
ASSLDWRSDEKLF,TRBJ1-4,TRBV5-1
ASSEYLGEEGGQY,TRBJ2-7,TRBV25-1
ASSLAGWRAF,TRBJ1-1,TRBV18
ASSKAGTNEKLF,TRBJ1-4,TRBV11-2
ASSGLAGVVDLF,TRBJ2-1,TRBV4-1
ASSITGDSYEQY,TRBJ2-7,TRBV5-1
ASSYSYDRGTEAF,TRBJ1-1,TRBV6-5
ASSWGWGGNNEQF,TRBJ2-1,TRBV5-1
ASSFYSNQPQH,TRBJ1-5,TRBV27
ASSLSGQGRLYNEQF,TRBJ2-1,TRBV5-1
ASSPGTGEEQY,TRBJ2-7,TRBV7-3
ASSLGASNEQF,TRBJ2-1,TRBV7-6
ASSRAGGVYEQY,TRBJ2-7,TRBV5-6
ASSQGLAGAYNEQF,TRBJ2-1,TRBV9
ASRRLAGDYEQY,TRBJ2-7,TRBV6-1
ASSPSGVNTEAF,TRBJ1-1,TRBV18
ASSLAGDTEAF,TRBJ1-1,TRBV5-1
ASSGVTLSGSGTDTQY,TRBJ2-3,TRBV5-4
ASSSEILAGGLRETQY,TRBJ2-5,TRBV18
ASSLGIGGETQY,TRBJ2-5,TRBV7-6
ASSLEQGRGQPQH,TRBJ1-5,TRBV4-1
ASSYSDSEAF,TRBJ1-1,TRBV6-5
ASSVGTATPLH,TRBJ1-6,TRBV11-2
VRSLFRGEKLF,TRBJ1-4,TRBV7-5